A selection of T cell receptor beta chains follows, all from one sample in a study of shared clonotypes between healthy human individuals. The protocol was immunoSEQ multiplex PCR, while the TCRdb copy is restricted to in-frame clones and leaves out a portion. The sample includes hundreds of thousands of clones, approximately 95% of them seen just once. The sequenced sample was naive CD8+ T cells sorted from blood. The receptors were sampled from a woman in her twenties or thirties in good health. CDR3s include the opening cysteine and the closing phenylalanine or tryptophan. D genes are given only for firm matches. Clone size is shown for a subset of rows, as once, few, many or a class of expanded clone.

V gene: TRBV28
J gene: TRBJ2-7
D gene: TRBD1
clone size: -
CDR3 protein: CASTVDRGLSEQYF
CDR3 DNA: TGTGCCAGCACTGTGGACAGGGGGCTTAGTGAGCAGTACTTC

V gene: TRBV6-5
J gene: TRBJ2-2
D gene: TRBD2
clone size: -
CDR3 protein: CASTSGEGPGELFF
CDR3 DNA: TGTGCCAGCACCTCCGGGGAGGGGCCCGGGGAGCTGTTTTTT

V gene: TRBV19
J gene: TRBJ2-3
D gene: TRBD1
clone size: -
CDR3 protein: CASSPGTGGVYTQYF
CDR3 DNA: TGTGCCAGTAGTCCAGGGACAGGGGGCGTGTATACGCAGTATTTT

V gene: TRBV7-2
J gene: TRBJ2-7
D gene: -
clone size: -
CDR3 protein: CASSLRQGHEQYF
CDR3 DNA: TGTGCCAGCAGCTTGAGGCAGGGCCACGAGCAGTACTTC

V gene: TRBV29-1
J gene: TRBJ1-1
D gene: -
clone size: -
CDR3 protein: CSVSTGLNTEAFF
CDR3 DNA: TGCAGCGTTAGTACAGGGTTGAACACTGAAGCTTTCTTT

V gene: TRBV15
J gene: TRBJ2-5
D gene: TRBD1
clone size: -
CDR3 protein: CATSRVTGGRETQYF
CDR3 DNA: TGTGCCACCAGCAGAGTTACAGGGGGTCGAGAGACCCAGTACTTC

V gene: TRBV5-6
J gene: TRBJ1-5
D gene: TRBD1
clone size: -
CDR3 protein: CASSSRQGAKNQPQHF
CDR3 DNA: TGTGCCAGCAGCTCGCGACAGGGGGCGAAAAATCAGCCCCAGCATTTT

V gene: TRBV7-9
J gene: TRBJ2-1
D gene: TRBD2
clone size: -
CDR3 protein: CASSYTGGSYNEQFF
CDR3 DNA: TGTGCCAGCAGCTACACGGGGGGCTCCTACAATGAGCAGTTCTTC

V gene: TRBV30
J gene: TRBJ1-2
D gene: TRBD1
clone size: -
CDR3 protein: CAWGTGDGYTF
CDR3 DNA: TGTGCCTGGGGGACAGGGGACGGCTACACCTTC

V gene: TRBV28
J gene: TRBJ2-7
D gene: -
clone size: -
CDR3 protein: CASETRRAWEPSYEQYF
CDR3 DNA: TGTGCCAGCGAAACCCGGCGGGCTTGGGAGCCCTCCTACGAGCAGTACTTC

V gene: TRBV27
J gene: TRBJ2-1
D gene: TRBD2
clone size: -
CDR3 protein: CASLGLAGGSSYNEQFF
CDR3 DNA: TGTGCCAGCCTAGGACTAGCGGGAGGTAGCTCCTACAATGAGCAGTTCTTC

V gene: TRBV5-6
J gene: TRBJ2-1
D gene: TRBD2
clone size: -
CDR3 protein: CASSSPTERERNEQFF
CDR3 DNA: TGTGCCAGCAGCTCTCCTACCGAGCGGGAGAGGAATGAGCAGTTCTTC

V gene: TRBV11-2
J gene: TRBJ2-7
D gene: -
clone size: -
CDR3 protein: CASSLGVRSYEQYF
CDR3 DNA: TGTGCCAGCAGCTTAGGTGTGCGGAGCTACGAGCAGTACTTC

V gene: TRBV4-1
J gene: TRBJ2-2
D gene: TRBD2
clone size: once
CDR3 protein: CASSLLAGGANTGELFF
CDR3 DNA: TGCGCCAGCAGCCTCCTAGCGGGAGGGGCGAACACCGGGGAGCTGTTTTTT

V gene: TRBV7-9
J gene: TRBJ2-7
D gene: -
clone size: -
CDR3 protein: CASSLDPSYEQYF
CDR3 DNA: TGTGCCAGCAGCTTGGACCCATCCTACGAGCAGTACTTC

V gene: TRBV27
J gene: TRBJ1-2
D gene: -
clone size: -
CDR3 protein: CASSFIGPNYGYTF
CDR3 DNA: TGTGCCAGCAGTTTCATAGGGCCCAACTATGGCTACACCTTC

V gene: TRBV7-6
J gene: TRBJ2-1
D gene: -
clone size: -
CDR3 protein: CASSSTGYNEQFF
CDR3 DNA: TGTGCCAGCAGCTCGACAGGTTACAATGAGCAGTTCTTC

V gene: TRBV15
J gene: TRBJ2-7
D gene: TRBD2
clone size: -
CDR3 protein: CATSRGTSGRANEQYF
CDR3 DNA: TGTGCCACCAGCAGGGGGACTAGCGGGAGGGCCAACGAGCAGTACTTC

V gene: TRBV11-2
J gene: TRBJ2-7
D gene: TRBD1
clone size: -
CDR3 protein: CASRRPGQVAYEQYF
CDR3 DNA: TGTGCCAGCAGAAGACCGGGACAGGTAGCCTACGAGCAGTACTTC

V gene: TRBV2
J gene: TRBJ2-7
D gene: TRBD2
clone size: -
CDR3 protein: CASSGLAGRSYEQYF
CDR3 DNA: TGTGCCAGCAGTGGTCTAGCGGGACGATCCTACGAGCAGTACTTC

V gene: TRBV6-5
J gene: TRBJ2-1
D gene: -
clone size: once
CDR3 protein: CASKDYSSSYNEQFF
CDR3 DNA: TGTGCCAGCAAGGACTACTCAAGCTCCTACAATGAGCAGTTCTTC

V gene: TRBV28
J gene: TRBJ1-4
D gene: -
clone size: -
CDR3 protein: CASSLSGATNEKLFF
CDR3 DNA: TGTGCCAGCAGTTTAAGTGGAGCAACTAATGAAAAACTGTTTTTT

V gene: TRBV7-3
J gene: TRBJ2-1
D gene: -
clone size: -
CDR3 protein: CASSLGTSSSYNEQFF
CDR3 DNA: TGTGCCAGCAGCTTGGGTACTAGTTCGTCCTACAATGAGCAGTTCTTC

V gene: TRBV7-6
J gene: TRBJ2-4
D gene: TRBD2
clone size: once
CDR3 protein: CASSLAPGLAGDIQYF
CDR3 DNA: TGTGCCAGCAGCTTAGCTCCGGGACTAGCGGGAGACATTCAGTACTTC

V gene: TRBV2
J gene: TRBJ1-1
D gene: -
clone size: -
CDR3 protein: CASSEFSGVENTEAFF
CDR3 DNA: TGTGCCAGCAGTGAATTTTCGGGGGTGGAGAACACTGAAGCTTTCTTT

V gene: TRBV19
J gene: TRBJ2-1
D gene: -
clone size: -
CDR3 protein: CASSIGRNSYNEQFF
CDR3 DNA: TGTGCCAGTAGTATCGGGAGAAACTCCTACAATGAGCAGTTCTTC

V gene: TRBV2
J gene: TRBJ2-3
D gene: -
clone size: once
CDR3 protein: CASSLGTANTDTQYF
CDR3 DNA: TGTGCCAGCAGCTTAGGGACCGCGAACACAGATACGCAGTATTTT

V gene: TRBV9
J gene: TRBJ1-2
D gene: TRBD1
clone size: -
CDR3 protein: CASSVVTGGRDGYTF
CDR3 DNA: TGTGCCAGCAGCGTAGTAACAGGGGGGAGGGATGGCTACACCTTC

V gene: TRBV9
J gene: TRBJ2-7
D gene: -
clone size: -
CDR3 protein: CASSAEGSPHYEQYF
CDR3 DNA: TGTGCCAGCAGCGCCGAGGGGTCACCCCACTACGAGCAGTACTTC

V gene: TRBV5-4
J gene: TRBJ1-1
D gene: -
clone size: -
CDR3 protein: CASSFPSGEAFF
CDR3 DNA: TGTGCCAGCAGCTTCCCTTCAGGGGAGGCTTTCTTT

V gene: TRBV6-1
J gene: TRBJ1-5
D gene: -
clone size: -
CDR3 protein: CASSDRVRDYQPQHF
CDR3 DNA: TGTGCCAGCAGTGATCGGGTCAGGGATTATCAGCCCCAGCATTTT

V gene: TRBV7-9
J gene: TRBJ1-1
D gene: -
clone size: -
CDR3 protein: CASSLDNSAPTEAFF
CDR3 DNA: TGTGCCAGCAGCTTAGATAATTCGGCCCCCACTGAAGCTTTCTTT

V gene: TRBV7-9
J gene: TRBJ2-7
D gene: TRBD1
clone size: -
CDR3 protein: CASSLAGTASYEQYF
CDR3 DNA: TGTGCCAGCAGCTTAGCGGGGACAGCTTCCTACGAGCAGTACTTC

V gene: TRBV7-9
J gene: TRBJ1-1
D gene: -
clone size: -
CDR3 protein: CASSLPLPSEAFF
CDR3 DNA: TGTGCCAGCAGCCTACCGTTACCCTCCGAAGCTTTCTTT

V gene: TRBV9
J gene: TRBJ2-7
D gene: TRBD1
clone size: -
CDR3 protein: CASSPHRGLSYEQYF
CDR3 DNA: TGTGCCAGCAGCCCCCACAGGGGGCTATCCTACGAGCAGTACTTC

V gene: TRBV5-1
J gene: TRBJ2-7
D gene: TRBD1
clone size: -
CDR3 protein: CASSLEPGQGYEQYF
CDR3 DNA: TGCGCCAGCAGCCTGGAACCGGGACAGGGTTACGAGCAGTACTTC

V gene: TRBV27
J gene: TRBJ2-7
D gene: -
clone size: -
CDR3 protein: CASSFGRSYEQYF
CDR3 DNA: TGTGCCAGCAGTTTTGGCCGCTCCTACGAGCAGTACTTC

V gene: TRBV27
J gene: TRBJ2-2
D gene: TRBD2
clone size: -
CDR3 protein: CASSSGAGGLAGELFF
CDR3 DNA: TGTGCCAGCAGTTCAGGAGCGGGAGGCCTTGCCGGGGAGCTGTTTTTT

V gene: TRBV16
J gene: TRBJ1-1
D gene: -
clone size: -
CDR3 protein: CASSQGRVSLGGRTEAFF
CDR3 DNA: TGTGCCAGCAGCCAAGGCCGGGTCTCCCTCGGGGGCAGAACTGAAGCTTTCTTT

V gene: TRBV11-2
J gene: TRBJ2-1
D gene: -
clone size: -
CDR3 protein: CASSYGPSEEQFF
CDR3 DNA: TGTGCCAGCAGCTATGGACCGAGTGAGGAGCAGTTCTTC

V gene: TRBV7-9
J gene: TRBJ1-5
D gene: -
clone size: -
CDR3 protein: CASSLGQVGQPQHF
CDR3 DNA: TGTGCCAGCAGCTTGGGCCAGGTCGGTCAGCCCCAGCATTTT

V gene: TRBV6-1
J gene: TRBJ2-1
D gene: TRBD2
clone size: -
CDR3 protein: CASSEWTSGSDEQFF
CDR3 DNA: TGTGCCAGCAGTGAATGGACTAGCGGGTCCGATGAGCAGTTCTTC

V gene: TRBV6-4
J gene: TRBJ1-1
D gene: TRBD1
clone size: -
CDR3 protein: CASSDTRGPRKAGGITEAFF
CDR3 DNA: TGTGCCAGCAGTGACACCCGTGGCCCAAGAAAAGCAGGGGGAATCACTGAAGCTTTCTTT

V gene: TRBV5-5
J gene: TRBJ2-7
D gene: -
clone size: -
CDR3 protein: CASSFFRGTHEQYF
CDR3 DNA: TGTGCCAGCAGCTTCTTTCGTGGGACCCACGAGCAGTACTTC

V gene: TRBV2
J gene: TRBJ2-5
D gene: -
clone size: -
CDR3 protein: CASSFHVRRSDWHTQYF
CDR3 DNA: TGTGCCAGCAGTTTTCACGTAAGAAGGAGCGATTGGCATACCCAGTACTTC

V gene: TRBV2
J gene: TRBJ2-7
D gene: TRBD2
clone size: -
CDR3 protein: CASKMASGSSYEQYF
CDR3 DNA: TGTGCCAGCAAGATGGCGAGCGGGAGCTCCTACGAGCAGTACTTC

V gene: TRBV6-5
J gene: TRBJ1-3
D gene: -
clone size: -
CDR3 protein: CASSYGGGSGNTIYF
CDR3 DNA: TGTGCCAGCAGTTACGGGGGCGGCTCTGGAAACACCATATATTTT

V gene: TRBV7-8
J gene: TRBJ2-7
D gene: -
clone size: few
CDR3 protein: CASSSTGNSYEQYF
CDR3 DNA: TGTGCCAGCAGCTCCACAGGGAACTCCTACGAGCAGTACTTC